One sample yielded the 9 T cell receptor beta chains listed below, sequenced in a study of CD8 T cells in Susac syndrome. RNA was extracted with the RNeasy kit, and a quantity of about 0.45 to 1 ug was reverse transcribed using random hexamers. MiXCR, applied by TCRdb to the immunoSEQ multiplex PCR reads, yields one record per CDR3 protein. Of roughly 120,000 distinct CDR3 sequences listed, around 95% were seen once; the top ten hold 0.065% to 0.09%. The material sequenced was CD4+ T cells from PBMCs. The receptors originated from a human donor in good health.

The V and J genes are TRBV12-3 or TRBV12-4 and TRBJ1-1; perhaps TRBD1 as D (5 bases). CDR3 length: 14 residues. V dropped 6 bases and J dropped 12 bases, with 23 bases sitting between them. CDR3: CASRSSSDLGGTFF. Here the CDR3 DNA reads TGTGCCAGCAGGTCCTCCTCCGACCTGGGGGGAACTTTCTTT.

The CDR3 reads CSAERGLETQYF. In DNA form, the CDR3 reads TGCAGCGCCGAGAGGGGGCTAGAGACCCAGTACTTC. The gene calls are TRBV29-1 and TRBJ2-5, with 7 bases aligning to TRBD1. Germline CDR1 SQVTM, CDR2 ANQGSEA. The CDR3 contains 12 residues. The trim removed 7 bases at V and 4 bases at J, leaving 6 bases unmatched.

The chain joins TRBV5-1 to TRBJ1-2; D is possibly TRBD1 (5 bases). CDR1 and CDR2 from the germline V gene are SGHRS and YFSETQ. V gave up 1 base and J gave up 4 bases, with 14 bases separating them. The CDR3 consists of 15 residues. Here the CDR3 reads CASSLRTAGGYGYTF. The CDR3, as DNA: TGCGCCAGCAGCTTGCGGACCGCGGGGGGCTATGGCTACACCTTC.

CDR3: CATLLRGAYGYTF. CDR3 nucleotide sequence: TGTGCCACCTTGCTGCGGGGGGCCTATGGCTACACCTTC. V usage is TRBV6-1 and J usage is TRBJ1-2, with D possibly being TRBD1 (6 bases). V lost 10 bases to trimming and J lost 4 bases, with 16 bases between them. CDR1 is MNHNS and CDR2 is SASEGT in the germline V gene. CDR3 length: 13 residues.

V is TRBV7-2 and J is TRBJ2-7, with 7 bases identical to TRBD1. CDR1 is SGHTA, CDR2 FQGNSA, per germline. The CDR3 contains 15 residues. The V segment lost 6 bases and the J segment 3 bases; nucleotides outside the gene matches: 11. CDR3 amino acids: CASSYRQGSFYEQYF. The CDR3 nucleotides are TGTGCCAGCAGTTACAGACAGGGTTCCTTCTACGAGCAGTACTTC.

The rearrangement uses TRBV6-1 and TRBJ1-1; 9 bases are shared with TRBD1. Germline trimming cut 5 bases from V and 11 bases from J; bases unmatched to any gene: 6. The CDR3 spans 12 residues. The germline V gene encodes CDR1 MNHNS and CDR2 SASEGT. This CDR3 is CASSRGQGLAFF. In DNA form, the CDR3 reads TGTGCCAGCAGTCGCGGACAGGGGTTGGCTTTCTTT.

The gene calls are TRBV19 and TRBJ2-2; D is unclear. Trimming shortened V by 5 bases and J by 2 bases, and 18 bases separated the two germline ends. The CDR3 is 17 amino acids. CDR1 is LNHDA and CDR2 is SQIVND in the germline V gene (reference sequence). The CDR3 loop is CASSPLWTAANTGELFF. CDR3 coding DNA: TGTGCCAGTAGTCCCCTATGGACGGCAGCTAACACCGGGGAGCTGTTTTTT.

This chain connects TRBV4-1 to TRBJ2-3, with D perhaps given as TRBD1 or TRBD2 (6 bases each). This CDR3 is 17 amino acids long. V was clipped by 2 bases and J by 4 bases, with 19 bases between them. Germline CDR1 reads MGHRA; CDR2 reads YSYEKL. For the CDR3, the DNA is TGCGCCAGCAGCCAACGCAGGGGAGGAACTCATCCAGATACGCAGTATTTT. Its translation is CASSQRRGGTHPDTQYF.

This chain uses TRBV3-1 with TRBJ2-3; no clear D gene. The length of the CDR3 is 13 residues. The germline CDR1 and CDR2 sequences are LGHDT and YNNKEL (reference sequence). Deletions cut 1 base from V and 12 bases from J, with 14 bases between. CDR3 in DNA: TGTGCCAGCAGCCAAGCCGACAAAATATCACAGTATTTT. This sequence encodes CASSQADKISQYF.